The text below deals with one T cell receptor (beta chain). Its antigen is undetermined. The sample originates from a study of PD-1 blockade in classical Hodgkin lymphoma. The study, taken as a whole, reports: Baseline diversity resembling that of newly diagnosed patients was seen in complete responders. By cycle point C4D1, TCR diversity had risen significantly in CD4+ cells (but not CD8+ cells). Patients who initiated nivolumab within 1 year of ASCT were excluded. At baseline, newly diagnosed patients reportedly showed less TCR diversity than healthy donors.

The germline CDR1 and CDR2 sequences are MNHEY and SVGAGI. Deletions cut 1 base from V and 3 bases from J, with 6 bases between. The CDR3 runs to 13 residues. Assay: immunoSEQ multiplex PCR; the TCRdb copy retains only in-frame clones and omits some. The sample records 89,000 or so clones, about nine tenths being singletons. The patients all showed relapse after autologous stem cell transplantation, while their brentuximab vedotin exposure varied. The rearrangement links TRBV6-5 to TRBJ1-2, with no clear D. The sequence derives from a human donor with classical Hodgkin lymphoma. The input for sequencing was peripheral blood mononuclear cells (PBMCs), taken before the second cycle of nivolumab. CDR3 sequence reads: CASSYWADYGYTF. The CDR3 coding sequence is TGTGCCAGCAGTTACTGGGCAGACTATGGCTACACCTTC.